This T cell receptor beta chain is drawn from a study of blood T cell repertoires in COVID-19. Profiling relied on immunoSEQ multiplex PCR, and the TCRdb table lists in-frame clones only, not all of them. The data contain over 200,000 clones, more than 75% of them seen just once; the ten biggest clones take up approximately 12%. This CDR3 comprises 16 residues. J lost 1 base, V lost 0 bases, and 3 bases had no gene match. The germline CDR1 and CDR2 sequences are MNHEY and SVGAGI. Sequenced input: peripheral blood. V gene TRBV6-5 combines with J gene TRBJ1-5; 7 nucleotides agree with TRBD1. The clonotype comes from a middle-aged woman with acute or convalescent COVID-19. DNA of the CDR3: TGTGCCAGCAGTTACTCGGGGACAGAGAGCAATCAGCCCCAGCATTTT. It codes for CASSYSGTESNQPQHF.